This TCR beta chain appears in the sequencing data of a study of T cell responses to AZD1222 COVID-19 vaccine. Overall study results and limits: Recipients of two AZD1222 doses showed rising Spike-specific TCR breadth and depth. Only after the peak T cell response were repertoires sampled.

A remark on this clone: Its antigen is not identified.

Generated by immunoSEQ multiplex PCR, the TCRdb table keeps only in-frame clones and is missing some. This sample has 130,000 or so clones, with just over 90% found just once. This CDR3 comprises 14 residues. Germline CDR1 reads MDHEN; CDR2 reads SYDVKM. V lost 4 bases and J 4 bases, leaving 12 bases between the germline ends. The V and J genes are TRBV28 and TRBJ2-3; D gene uncertain. This material consisted of peripheral blood, taken on day 0 of AZD1222 vaccination. This receptor was taken from an adult in good health. The CDR3: CASSSTGLSDTQYF. CDR3 DNA sequence: TGTGCCAGCAGTTCAACTGGTTTGTCAGATACGCAGTATTTT.